These 19 T cell receptor beta chains originate from one sample sequenced in a study of CD8 T cell repertoires and HIV-1 epitope variants. No antigen has been identified for these receptors. Method: immunoSEQ multiplex PCR; TCRdb's copy keeps in-frame clones and lacks some. The sample carries thousands of clones, 60% to 80% recorded once. Sequenced material: cultured CD8+ T cells derived from PBMCs. The receptors stem from a male donor with HIV.

This chain links TRBV25-1 with TRBJ1-5; 8 nucleotides align to TRBD1. The CDR3 covers 14 residues. V gave up 4 bases and J gave up 2 bases; unmatched junction bases: 1. Germline CDR1 reads MGHDK; CDR2 reads SYGVNS. CDR3 DNA: TGTGCCAGCAGTGCGACAGGGGGCAATCAGCCCCAGCATTTT. It translates to CASSATGGNQPQHF. Using reference TRBV25-1 and TRBJ1-5 for the parts outside the CDR3, the full variable domain is EADIYQTPRYLVIGTGKKITLECSQTMGHDKMYWYQQDPGMELHLIHYSYGVNSTEKGDLSSESTVSRIRTEHFPLTLESARPSHTSQYLCASSATGGNQPQHFGDGTRLSIL.

The rearrangement links TRBV9 to TRBJ2-7; unclear D gene. The CDR3 extends over 11 amino acids. Germline CDR1 is SGDLS and CDR2 is YYNGEE. Trimming left V 4 bases short and J 3 bases short, with 5 bases between. The CDR3 nucleotides read TGTGCCAGCAGCAACCTCTACGAGCAGTACTTC. Translated: CASSNLYEQYF.

In DNA form, the CDR3 reads TGTGCCAGCAGCTGGGAGGGCCAAGAGACCCAGTACTTC. This encodes CASSWEGQETQYF. The J gene is TRBJ2-5, the V gene TRBV7-9; 7 bases map to TRBD2. The length of the CDR3 is 13 residues. Unmatched junction bases numbered 0, after V lost 4 bases and J lost 1 base. The germline V gene encodes CDR1 SEHNR and CDR2 FQNEAQ (reference sequence).

The rearrangement links TRBV7-6 to TRBJ1-1; D is unclear. CDR3 size: 15 residues. The V gene's germline CDR1 is SGHVS and CDR2 FNYEAQ. Trimming stripped 4 bases from V and 1 base from J, with 13 bases between. The CDR3 reads CASSSGISGNTEAFF. The CDR3 nucleotides are TGTGCCAGCAGCTCGGGCATTTCAGGGAACACTGAAGCTTTCTTT. The whole variable domain, filled in from reference TRBV7-6 and TRBJ1-1, reads GAGVSQSPRYKVTKRGQDVALRCDPISGHVSLYWYRQALGQGPEFLTYFNYEAQQDKSGLPNDRFSAERPEGSISTLTIQRTEQRDSAMYRCASSSGISGNTEAFFGQGTRLTVV.

J is TRBJ2-1 and V is TRBV19; possibly TRBD2 for D (5 bases). Germline CDR1 is LNHDA and CDR2 is SQIVND (reference sequence). V shed 3 bases and J shed 4 bases, with 7 bases lying between them. This CDR3 contains 13 residues. The CDR3 sequence is CASSIGDYNEQFF. Here the CDR3 DNA reads TGTGCCAGTAGTATCGGGGATTACAATGAGCAGTTCTTC.

The chain combines TRBV9 with TRBJ2-1; 7 bases map to TRBD2. With 3 bases clipped from V and 7 bases from J, the junction kept 7 bases outside the gene matches. Germline CDR1 reads SGDLS; CDR2 reads YYNGEE. This CDR3 is 14 amino acids long. The CDR3 nucleotides are TGTGCCAGCAGCGCCGGAGCGGGGTGGAATGAGCAGTTCTTC. Protein: CASSAGAGWNEQFF.

The chain has TRBV5-4 and TRBJ1-5; tentatively, D is TRBD1 (5 bases). CDR1 and CDR2 (germline): SGHNT, YYREEE (reference sequence). Trimming took 8 bases from V and 5 from J, leaving 32 bases between them. This CDR3 is 19 amino acids long. The CDR3 bases are TGTGCCAGTACCGCCCGGCGGAGGCTGGCCGGGACTGCTGATCAGCCCCAGCATTTT. Its translation: CASTARRRLAGTADQPQHF.

The J gene is TRBJ1-2, the V gene TRBV28; 9 bases are a match to TRBD1. With 1 base clipped from V and 7 bases from J, the junction kept 7 bases outside the gene matches. The CDR3 sequence is 15 residues long. Germline V lookup: CDR1 MDHEN, CDR2 SYDVKM. CDR3 nucleotides: TGTGCCAGCAGTTTATCGGGACAGGGAATTGGTGGCTACACCTTC. Protein: CASSLSGQGIGGYTF.

This clone was seen more than once but under ten times. This chain uses TRBV10-3 with TRBJ2-1, with D tentatively TRBD2 (5 bases). Per the germline V gene, CDR1 is ENHRY and CDR2 is SYGVKD. Between the trimmed V and J ends, which lost 0 bases and 0 bases, there was a span of 9 bases. There are 16 residues in the CDR3. The CDR3 sequence is CAISESMAGSYNEQFF. The CDR3 DNA reads TGTGCCATCAGTGAGTCGATGGCGGGCTCCTACAATGAGCAGTTCTTC.

The CDR3 here is CASSLTGGSNQPQHF. The CDR3 coding sequence is TGTGCCAGCAGTCTGACAGGGGGCAGTAATCAGCCCCAGCATTTT. The chain is built from TRBV28 and TRBJ1-5; 10 bases line up with TRBD1. The junction had 5 bases not matched to a gene; V was cut back by 5 bases and J by 4 bases. Germline assignment: CDR1 MDHEN and CDR2 SYDVKM. The CDR3 contains 15 residues.

The rearrangement uses TRBV6-5 and TRBJ1-1; 8 bases align to TRBD1. The CDR3 is 15 amino acids. CDR1 is MNHEY, CDR2 SVGAGI, per germline. V lost 2 bases and J lost 4; bases outside the gene matches: 6. CDR3 region: CASSYETGVLTEAFF. In nucleotides, the CDR3 is TGTGCCAGCAGTTACGAGACAGGGGTCCTCACTGAAGCTTTCTTT.

The genes are TRBV27 and TRBJ1-6, with D hard to call. This CDR3 spans 13 amino acids. Per the germline V gene, CDR1 is MNHEY and CDR2 is SMNVEV (reference sequence). Trimming pared 5 bases from V and 4 bases from J, leaving 6 bases between. The CDR3 region is CASSPGYNSPLHF. CDR3 coding DNA: TGTGCCAGCAGTCCGGGGTATAATTCACCCCTCCACTTT.

This rearrangement joins TRBV30 to TRBJ1-1, with 8 bases fitting TRBD1. CDR3 length: 15 amino acids. Trimming removed 3 bases from V and 6 bases from J; junction bases left unmatched: 12. CDR1 and CDR2 (germline): GTSNPN, SVGIG (reference sequence). CDR3 DNA: TGTGCCTGGAGAGATTTCGGACAGGGAGATCCTGAAGCTTTCTTT. This codes for CAWRDFGQGDPEAFF.

CDR3: CASSGTGVTGELFF. The CDR3 nucleotides are TGCGCCAGCTCCGGGACAGGGGTTACCGGGGAGCTGTTTTTT. The rearrangement links TRBV4-3 to TRBJ2-2; 10 nucleotides line up with TRBD1. The CDR3 runs 14 residues. J was trimmed by 5 bases and V by 8 bases; bases with no gene match: 5. CDR1 and CDR2 from the germline V gene are LGHNA and YSLEER.

The chain employs TRBV19 and TRBJ2-7, with D tentatively TRBD1 (6 bases). V was shortened by 1 base and J by 4 bases, with 14 bases between the two germline ends. Germline CDR1 reads LNHDA; CDR2 reads SQIVND (reference sequence). CDR3 length equals 15 residues. CDR3 nucleotide sequence: TGTGCCAGTAGTATAGCTGGGGACACCCTATACGAGCAGTACTTC. It encodes CASSIAGDTLYEQYF.

This clone was counted a single time. This chain connects TRBV18 to TRBJ1-5; D is perhaps TRBD1 (5 bases). V was trimmed by 4 bases and J by 6 bases, leaving 19 bases between them. The CDR3 runs to 16 residues. In germline, CDR1 is KGHSH, CDR2 LQKENI. The CDR3 is CASSLGEHHGSQPQHF. The CDR3, as DNA: TGTGCCAGCTCACTAGGGGAACACCACGGATCTCAGCCCCAGCATTTT.

The chain employs TRBV28 and TRBJ1-2, with D perhaps matching TRBD1 (6 bases). The V and J ends lost 3 bases and 0 bases respectively, with 14 bases between them. The V gene's germline CDR1 is MDHEN and CDR2 SYDVKM. This CDR3 is built from 16 residues. This CDR3 is CASSFPRTDANYGYTF. In nucleotides, the CDR3 is TGTGCCAGCAGTTTCCCACGGACAGACGCTAACTATGGCTACACCTTC.

The V call is TRBV5-1, the J call TRBJ1-5; tentative D call: TRBD1 (5 bases). The length of the CDR3 is 16 residues. Trimming took off 4 bases at V and 3 bases at J, with 17 bases between the two ends. The germline V gene has CDR1 SGHRS and CDR2 YFSETQ. CDR3 loop: CASSQGDSPNNQPQHF. The CDR3 coding sequence is TGCGCCAGCAGCCAGGGAGACTCTCCCAACAATCAGCCCCAGCATTTT.

The V call is TRBV7-6, the J call TRBJ2-6, with TRBD1 matching 7 bases. This CDR3 has 16 residues. CDR1 and CDR2 from the germline V gene are SGHVS and FNYEAQ. The ends lost 5 bases at V and 0 bases at J; junction bases unmatched: 4. The CDR3 sequence: CASSTRQGSGANVLTF. CDR3 sequence (DNA): TGTGCCAGCAGCACGCGACAGGGCTCTGGGGCCAACGTCCTGACTTTC.